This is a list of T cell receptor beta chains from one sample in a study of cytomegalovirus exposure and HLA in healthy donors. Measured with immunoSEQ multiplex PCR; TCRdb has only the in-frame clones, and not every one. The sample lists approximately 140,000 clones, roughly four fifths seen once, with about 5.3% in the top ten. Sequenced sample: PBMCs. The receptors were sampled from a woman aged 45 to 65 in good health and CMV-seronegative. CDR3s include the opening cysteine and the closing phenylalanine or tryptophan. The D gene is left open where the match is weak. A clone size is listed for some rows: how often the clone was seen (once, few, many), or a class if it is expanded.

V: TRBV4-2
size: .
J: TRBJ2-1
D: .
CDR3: CASSQRGGLYNEQFF
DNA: TGTGCCAGCAGCCAGAGGGGGGGCCTCTACAATGAGCAGTTCTTC

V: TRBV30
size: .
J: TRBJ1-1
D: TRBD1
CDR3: CAWTEGARDTEAFF
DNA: TGTGCCTGGACCGAGGGGGCGCGGGACACTGAAGCTTTCTTT

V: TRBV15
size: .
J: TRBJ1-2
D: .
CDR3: CATSRVYDTNYGYTF
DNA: TGTGCCACCAGCAGAGTTTATGACACTAACTATGGCTACACCTTC

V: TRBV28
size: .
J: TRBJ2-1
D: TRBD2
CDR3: CASSAGSGKYNEQFF
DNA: TGTGCCAGCAGTGCGGGTAGCGGGAAATACAATGAGCAGTTCTTC

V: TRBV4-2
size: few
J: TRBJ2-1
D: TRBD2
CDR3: CASSPGGHPDNEQFF
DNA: TGTGCCAGCAGCCCGGGGGGGCATCCCGACAATGAGCAGTTCTTC

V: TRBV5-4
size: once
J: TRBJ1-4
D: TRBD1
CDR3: CASSSDAGGWEKLFF
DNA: TGTGCCAGCAGCTCCGACGCAGGGGGATGGGAAAAACTGTTTTTT

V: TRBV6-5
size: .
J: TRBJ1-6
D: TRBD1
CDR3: CASRSGQVGSPLHF
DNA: TGTGCCAGCAGGTCGGGACAGGTCGGTTCACCCCTCCACTTT

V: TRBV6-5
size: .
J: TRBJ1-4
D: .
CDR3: CASSYSGGAREKLFF
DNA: TGTGCCAGCAGTTACTCTGGGGGGGCGCGGGAAAAACTGTTTTTT

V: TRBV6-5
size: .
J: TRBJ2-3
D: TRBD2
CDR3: CASRRLAGYTDTQYF
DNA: TGTGCCAGCAGAAGACTAGCGGGGTACACAGATACGCAGTATTTT

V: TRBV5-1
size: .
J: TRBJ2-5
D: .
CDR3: CASSLDTSETQYF
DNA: TGCGCCAGCAGCTTGGACACCTCGGAGACCCAGTACTTC

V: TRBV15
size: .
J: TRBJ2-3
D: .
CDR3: CATSRRTDLSTDTQYF
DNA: TGTGCCACCAGCAGGAGGACAGACCTTAGCACAGATACGCAGTATTTT

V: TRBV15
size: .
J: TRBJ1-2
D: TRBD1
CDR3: CATSRHQGQGYTF
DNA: TGTGCCACCAGCAGACACCAGGGACAGGGCTACACCTTC

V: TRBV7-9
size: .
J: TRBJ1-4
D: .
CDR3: CASSLRVVEKLFF
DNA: TGTGCCAGCAGCTTGAGGGTTGTAGAAAAACTGTTTTTT

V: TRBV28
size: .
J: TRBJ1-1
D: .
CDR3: CASSLFAGMVRGGRGPEAFF
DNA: TGTGCCAGCAGTTTATTTGCGGGTATGGTACGGGGGGGCCGTGGGCCTGAAGCTTTCTTT

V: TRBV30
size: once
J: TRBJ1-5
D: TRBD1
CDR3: CAWSSGQGGSGNQPQHF
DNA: TGTGCCTGGAGTTCGGGACAGGGGGGGAGTGGCAATCAGCCCCAGCATTTT

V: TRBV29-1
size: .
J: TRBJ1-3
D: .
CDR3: CSVSVTSSGNTIYF
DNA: TGCAGCGTTTCGGTGACATCCTCTGGAAACACCATATATTTT

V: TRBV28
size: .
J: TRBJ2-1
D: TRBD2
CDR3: CASSLVPAGGINEQFF
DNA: TGTGCCAGCAGTTTAGTTCCAGCGGGGGGGATCAATGAGCAGTTCTTC

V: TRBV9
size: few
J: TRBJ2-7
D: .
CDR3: CASSAELGSEQYF
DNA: TGTGCCAGCAGCGCCGAACTGGGGAGCGAGCAGTACTTC

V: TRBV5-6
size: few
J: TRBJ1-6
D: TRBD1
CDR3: CASSLDRDSYNSPLHF
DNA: TGTGCCAGCAGCTTAGACAGGGATTCCTATAATTCACCCCTCCACTTT

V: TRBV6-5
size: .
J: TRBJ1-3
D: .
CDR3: CASSYAGGLIYF
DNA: TGTGCCAGCAGTTACGCCGGGGGATTGATATATTTT

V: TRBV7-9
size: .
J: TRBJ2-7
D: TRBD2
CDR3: CASSSISGGSSYEQYF
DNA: TGTGCCAGCAGTTCAATCAGTGGCGGGAGCTCCTACGAGCAGTACTTC

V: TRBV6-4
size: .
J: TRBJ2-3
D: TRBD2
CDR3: CASSPEERGGPDTQYF
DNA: TGTGCCAGCAGCCCCGAGGAGCGGGGGGGCCCAGATACGCAGTATTTT

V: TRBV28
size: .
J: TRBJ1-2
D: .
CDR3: CASSPGHIYGYTF
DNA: TGTGCCAGCAGTCCGGGACACATTTATGGCTACACCTTC

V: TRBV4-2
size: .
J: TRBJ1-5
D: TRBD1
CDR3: CASSQTLLIGDRGYNQPQHF
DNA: TGTGCCAGCAGCCAGACGTTATTAATCGGGGACAGGGGGTACAATCAGCCCCAGCATTTT